Listed below are T cell receptor beta chains from one sample, sequenced in a study of identifying expanded T cells in peripheral blood. Sequencing was performed with immunoSEQ multiplex PCR; in TCRdb, only in-frame clones are kept and a portion is missing. The profile shows more than 50,000 clones, around 83% of them singletons. The sample consisted of blood. These receptors were obtained from a person aged 18 to 70 in good health. Each CDR3 is given with its conserved first and last residue. Each record gives: clone size, J gene, V gene, D gene, CDR3 protein, CDR3 DNA. A D gene is named only where the DNA matches it firmly. Only some rows state a clone size, as once, few, many or a class for expanded clones.

size: .; J: TRBJ2-7; V: TRBV2; D: TRBD1; CDR3: CASSPGGRSYEQYF; DNA: TGTGCCAGCAGTCCAGGGGGAAGGAGCTACGAGCAGTACTTC
size: .; J: TRBJ2-1; V: TRBV12-5; D: TRBD1; CDR3: CASAPGQGAFNEQFF; DNA: TGTGCTAGTGCCCCGGGACAGGGGGCGTTCAATGAGCAGTTCTTC
size: .; J: TRBJ1-2; V: TRBV5-1; D: TRBD1; CDR3: CASRYDRGYGYTF; DNA: TGCGCCAGCAGATACGACAGGGGCTATGGCTACACCTTC
size: .; J: TRBJ2-1; V: TRBV7-2; D: .; CDR3: CASSRQTSRGLGEQFF; DNA: TGTGCCAGCAGCCGACAAACCAGTCGGGGGCTAGGTGAGCAGTTCTTC
size: .; J: TRBJ2-1; V: TRBV7-9; D: TRBD1; CDR3: CASSLEGGQGGEQFF; DNA: TGTGCCAGCAGCTTAGAAGGGGGCCAAGGGGGTGAGCAGTTCTTC
size: .; J: TRBJ1-1; V: TRBV6-6; D: .; CDR3: CASRRDTADGVEAFF; DNA: TGTGCCAGCAGGCGCGACACGGCGGACGGGGTTGAAGCTTTCTTT
size: .; J: TRBJ2-5; V: TRBV25-1; D: .; CDR3: CASSALQAQETQYF; DNA: TGTGCCAGCAGTGCCCTACAGGCCCAAGAGACCCAGTACTTC
size: .; J: TRBJ2-5; V: TRBV30; D: TRBD1; CDR3: CAWSYRQGKETQYF; DNA: TGTGCCTGGAGTTATAGACAGGGCAAAGAGACCCAGTACTTC
size: .; J: TRBJ2-2; V: TRBV11-2; D: .; CDR3: CASSLALEGLTGELFF; DNA: TGTGCCAGCAGCTTAGCCCTAGAAGGCTTAACCGGGGAGCTGTTTTTT
size: once; J: TRBJ2-1; V: TRBV15; D: .; CDR3: CATSRGRINEQFF; DNA: TGTGCCACCAGCAGAGGGCGGATAAATGAGCAGTTCTTC